The source of this TCR beta chain is a study of blood T cell repertoires in COVID-19. About the research overall: Samples taken during acute and convalescent COVID-19 were collected in the United States, Italy and Spain. Sample material is recorded as cDNA or gDNA derived from T cells, B-cell-depleted T cells, or PBMCs.

The germline CDR1 and CDR2 sequences are MRHNA and SNTAGT. With V trimmed by 3 bases and J by 6 bases, 7 bases remained unmatched. The CDR3 is 15 residues long. Original analysis: Nucleated cell number was recorded as an estimate derived from reference gene primer amplification. Only in-frame clones appear in the TCRdb table, and some are missing; sequencing was by immunoSEQ multiplex PCR. Clone size and the V and J calls come from that table; the DNA yielded D and trimming. The profile shows fewer than 350,000 clones, 88% of them singletons. Sequenced sample: peripheral blood. The TCR sequence derives from a man younger than 35 with active or convalescent COVID-19. The V and J genes are TRBV6-4 and TRBJ1-4, with 7 bases matching TRBD1. The CDR3 region has the DNA TGTGCCAGCAGTGAACTAGGGGGCTCTTATGAAAAACTGTTTTTT. It encodes CASSELGGSYEKLFF.